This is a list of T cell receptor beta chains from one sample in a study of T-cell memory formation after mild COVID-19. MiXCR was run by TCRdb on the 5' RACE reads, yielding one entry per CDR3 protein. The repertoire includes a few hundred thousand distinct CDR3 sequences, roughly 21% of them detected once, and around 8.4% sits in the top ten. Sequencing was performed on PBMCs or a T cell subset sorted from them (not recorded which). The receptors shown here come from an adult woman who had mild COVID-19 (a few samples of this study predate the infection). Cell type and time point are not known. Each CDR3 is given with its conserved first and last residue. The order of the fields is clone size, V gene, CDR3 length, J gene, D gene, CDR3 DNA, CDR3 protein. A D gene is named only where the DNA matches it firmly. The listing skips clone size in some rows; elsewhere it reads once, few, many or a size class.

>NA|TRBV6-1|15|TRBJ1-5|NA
TGTGCCAGCAGAAAACTCGAGGGGGGCATTCAGCCCCAGCATTTT
CASRKLEGGIQPQHF
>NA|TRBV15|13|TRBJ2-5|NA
TGTGCCACCAGCAGAGATCTTCGAGAGACCCAGTACTTC
CATSRDLRETQYF
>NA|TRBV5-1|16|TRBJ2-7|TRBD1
TGCGCCAGCAGCTTTTCGCCGGGACAGGGGCACTACGAGCAGTACTTC
CASSFSPGQGHYEQYF
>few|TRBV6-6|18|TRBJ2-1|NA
TGTGCCAGCGTCTCTCAGATCCGTCCGACTAGCTCCTACAATGAGCAGTTCTTC
CASVSQIRPTSSYNEQFF
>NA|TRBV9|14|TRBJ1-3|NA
TGTGCCAGCAGACCGGACCTTACAATAAACACCATATATTTT
CASRPDLTINTIYF
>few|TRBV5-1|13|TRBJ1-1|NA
TGCGCCAGCAGCCCCACGTCGGGGACTGAAGCTTTCTTT
CASSPTSGTEAFF
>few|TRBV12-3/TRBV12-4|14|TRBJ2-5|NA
TGTGCCAGCAGAGTAGTAGGCGTAGGGGAGACCCAGTACTTC
CASRVVGVGETQYF
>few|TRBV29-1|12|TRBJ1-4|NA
TGCAGCGCCTCGCGAGGGAGGGAAAAACTGTTTTTT
CSASRGREKLFF
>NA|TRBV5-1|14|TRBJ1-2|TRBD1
TGCGCCAGCAGCTTGGAAGGGACAGGGCGGCGCTACACCTTC
CASSLEGTGRRYTF
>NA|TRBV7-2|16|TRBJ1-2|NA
TGTGCCAGCAGCTTAGTGTCCGCAGGTCGGGACTATGGCTACACCTTC
CASSLVSAGRDYGYTF
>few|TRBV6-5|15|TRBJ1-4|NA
TGTGCCAGCAGTTACTCGGGGGCAACTAATGAAAAACTGTTTTTT
CASSYSGATNEKLFF
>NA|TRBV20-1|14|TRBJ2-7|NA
TGCAGTGCGCGGGACGGGACGGTTACCTACGAGCAGTACTTC
CSARDGTVTYEQYF
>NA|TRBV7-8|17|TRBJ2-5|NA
TGTGCCAGCAGCTCTAGGGTGGCCAGGACGGGAGCAGAGACCCAGTACTTC
CASSSRVARTGAETQYF
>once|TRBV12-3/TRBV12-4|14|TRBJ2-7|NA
TGTGCCAGCAGTTTATGGGAGGGGGACTACGAGCAGTACTTC
CASSLWEGDYEQYF
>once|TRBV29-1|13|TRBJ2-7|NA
TGCAGCGCCAGGAGGGACGCCTCCTACGAGCAGTACTTC
CSARRDASYEQYF
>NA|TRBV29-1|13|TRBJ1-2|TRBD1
TGCAGCGTTGGGCAGGGGGGCAACTATGGCTACACCTTC
CSVGQGGNYGYTF
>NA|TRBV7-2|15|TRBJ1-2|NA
TGTGCCAGCAGCTTAGTTCCCACCTTATCAGAGGGCTACACCTTC
CASSLVPTLSEGYTF
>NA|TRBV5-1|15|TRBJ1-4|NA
TGCGCCAGCAGCATACTGACCGGGGCTAATGAAAAACTGTTTTTT
CASSILTGANEKLFF
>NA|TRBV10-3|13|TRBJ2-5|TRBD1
TGTGCCATCAGTCCGGCGGACAGGGGGGACCAGTACTTC
CAISPADRGDQYF
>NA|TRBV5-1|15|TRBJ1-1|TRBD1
TGCGCCAGCAGCTTGGTGGGGGGGGACAGCACTGAAGCTTTCTTT
CASSLVGGDSTEAFF
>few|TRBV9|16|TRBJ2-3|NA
TGTGCCAGCAGCTCCGGTCCGACTAAGGGCACAGATACGCAGTATTTT
CASSSGPTKGTDTQYF
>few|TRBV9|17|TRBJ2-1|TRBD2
TGTGCCAGCAGCGGCTATGGAGCGGGAGGGTCCTACAATGAGCAGTTCTTC
CASSGYGAGGSYNEQFF
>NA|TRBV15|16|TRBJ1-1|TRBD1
TGTGCCACCAGCAGAGGAGCGGGACAGCCGAACACTGAAGCTTTCTTT
CATSRGAGQPNTEAFF
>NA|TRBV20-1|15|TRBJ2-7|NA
TGCAGTGCTAGAGATTCGGGTCAGGGCGTCGGGGAGCAGTACTTC
CSARDSGQGVGEQYF
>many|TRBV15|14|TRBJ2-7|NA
TGTGCCACCAGCAGAGAAAGGGTTTCCTACGAGCAGTACTTC
CATSRERVSYEQYF
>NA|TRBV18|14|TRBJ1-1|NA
TGTGCCAGCTCACCACCGGGGGTTACGACTGAAGCTTTCTTT
CASSPPGVTTEAFF
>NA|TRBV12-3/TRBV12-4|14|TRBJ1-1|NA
TGTGCCAGCAGTTTATATGCGGGGAGCACTGAAGCTTTCTTT
CASSLYAGSTEAFF
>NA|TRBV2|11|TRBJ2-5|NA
TGTGCCAGCAAGGACTTGGAGACCCAGTACTTC
CASKDLETQYF
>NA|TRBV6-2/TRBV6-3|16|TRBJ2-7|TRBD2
TGTGCCAGCAGTCCCTCGGCTAGCGGGAGGATCTACGAGCAGTACTTC
CASSPSASGRIYEQYF
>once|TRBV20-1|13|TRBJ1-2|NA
TGCAGTCCAATCGGGGGCTCCTTCTATGGCTACACCTTC
CSPIGGSFYGYTF
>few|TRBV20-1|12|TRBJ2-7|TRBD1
TGCAGTGCTGCCGGGACAGGGAGTGAGCAGTACTTC
CSAAGTGSEQYF